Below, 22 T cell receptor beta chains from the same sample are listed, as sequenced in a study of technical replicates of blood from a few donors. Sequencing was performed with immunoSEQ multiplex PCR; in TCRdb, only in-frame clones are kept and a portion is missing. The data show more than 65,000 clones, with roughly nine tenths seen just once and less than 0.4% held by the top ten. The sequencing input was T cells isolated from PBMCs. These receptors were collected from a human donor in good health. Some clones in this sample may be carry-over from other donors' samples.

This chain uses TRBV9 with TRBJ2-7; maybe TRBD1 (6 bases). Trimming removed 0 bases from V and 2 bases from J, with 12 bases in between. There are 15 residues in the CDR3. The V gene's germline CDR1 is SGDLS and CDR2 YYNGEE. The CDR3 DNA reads TGTGCCAGCAGCGTAGCTGCGGCAGGGGCCTACGAGCAGTACTTC. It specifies CASSVAAAGAYEQYF.

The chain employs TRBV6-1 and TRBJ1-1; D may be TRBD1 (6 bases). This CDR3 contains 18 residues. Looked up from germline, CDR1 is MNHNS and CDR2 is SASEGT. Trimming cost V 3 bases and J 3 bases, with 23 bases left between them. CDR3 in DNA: TGTGCCAGCAGTGATCGGTGGGGAGTACAGGGTTCCCACACTGAAGCTTTCTTT. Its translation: CASSDRWGVQGSHTEAFF.

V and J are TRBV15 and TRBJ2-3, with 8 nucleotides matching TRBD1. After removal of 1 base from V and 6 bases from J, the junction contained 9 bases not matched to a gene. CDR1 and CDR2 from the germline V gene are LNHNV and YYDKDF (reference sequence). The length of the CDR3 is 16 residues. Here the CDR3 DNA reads TGTGCCACCAGCAGAGTGGACAGGGCCTCGGGGGATACGCAGTATTTT. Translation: CATSRVDRASGDTQYF.

The CDR3 DNA follows: TGCAGCGTTGATGGCGGAGAGCAGTTCTTC. The encoded protein is CSVDGGEQFF. The chain recombines TRBV29-1 with TRBJ2-1; D gene uncertain. V was shortened by 3 bases and J by 10 bases, with 7 bases between the two germline ends. CDR3 size: 10 residues. Germline lookup yields CDR1 SQVTM and CDR2 ANQGSEA.

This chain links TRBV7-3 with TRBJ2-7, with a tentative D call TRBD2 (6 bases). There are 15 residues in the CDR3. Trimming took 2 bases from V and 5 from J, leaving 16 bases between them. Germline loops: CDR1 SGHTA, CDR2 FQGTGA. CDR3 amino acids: CASSLEPGGENEQYF. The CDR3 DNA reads TGTGCCAGCAGCTTAGAACCCGGGGGTGAAAACGAGCAGTACTTC.

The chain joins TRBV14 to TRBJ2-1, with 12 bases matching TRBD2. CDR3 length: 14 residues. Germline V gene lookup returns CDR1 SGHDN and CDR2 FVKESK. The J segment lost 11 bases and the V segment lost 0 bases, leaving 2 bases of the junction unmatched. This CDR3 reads CASSQDLAGGQQFF. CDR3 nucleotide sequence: TGTGCCAGCAGCCAAGATCTAGCGGGAGGGCAGCAGTTCTTC.

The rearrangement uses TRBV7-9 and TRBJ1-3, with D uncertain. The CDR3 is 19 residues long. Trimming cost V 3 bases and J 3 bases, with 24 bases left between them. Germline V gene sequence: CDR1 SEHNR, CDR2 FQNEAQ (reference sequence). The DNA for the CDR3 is TGTGCCAGCAGCTTTCTCTACGGCGGGCAATGGACGAATGGAAACACCATATATTTT. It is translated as CASSFLYGGQWTNGNTIYF.

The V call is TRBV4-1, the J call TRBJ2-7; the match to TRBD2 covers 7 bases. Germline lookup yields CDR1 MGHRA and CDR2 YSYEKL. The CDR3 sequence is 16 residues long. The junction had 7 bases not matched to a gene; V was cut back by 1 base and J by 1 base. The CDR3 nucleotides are TGCGCCAGCAGCCAAGCGGTAGGGGAGGGGTCCTACGAGCAGTACTTC. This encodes CASSQAVGEGSYEQYF.

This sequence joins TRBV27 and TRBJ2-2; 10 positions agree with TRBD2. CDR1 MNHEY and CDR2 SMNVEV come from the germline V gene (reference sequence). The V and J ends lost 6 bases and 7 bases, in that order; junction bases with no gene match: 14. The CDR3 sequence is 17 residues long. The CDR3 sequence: CASRHDGLAGVGGELFF. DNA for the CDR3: TGTGCCAGCAGACACGATGGTCTAGCGGGGGTCGGCGGGGAGCTGTTTTTT.

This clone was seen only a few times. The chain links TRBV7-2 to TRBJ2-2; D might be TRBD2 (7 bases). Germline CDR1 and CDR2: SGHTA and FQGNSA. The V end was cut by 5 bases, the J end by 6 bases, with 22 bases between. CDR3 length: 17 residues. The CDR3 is CASSVSHIRGAAGELFF. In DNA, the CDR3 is TGTGCCAGCAGCGTATCACATATACGGGGGGCGGCCGGGGAGCTGTTTTTT.

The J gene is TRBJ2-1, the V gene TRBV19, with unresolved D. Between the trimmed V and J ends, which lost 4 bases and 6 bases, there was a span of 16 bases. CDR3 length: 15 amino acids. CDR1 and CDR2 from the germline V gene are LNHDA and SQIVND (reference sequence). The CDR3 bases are TGTGCCAGTAGTAAAGTTGAATCCTCCGGCAATGAGCAGTTCTTC. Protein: CASSKVESSGNEQFF.

The DNA of the CDR3 is TGTGCCAGCAGGCCGGGACTAGCGGAGAGCACAGATACGCAGTATTTT. Its protein is CASRPGLAESTDTQYF. The chain carries TRBV28 and TRBJ2-3; 11 bases line up with TRBD2. Losses at the gene ends were 6 bases for V and 0 bases for J; bases not matched to a gene: 5. The CDR3 runs to 16 residues. Germline V gene lookup returns CDR1 MDHEN and CDR2 SYDVKM.

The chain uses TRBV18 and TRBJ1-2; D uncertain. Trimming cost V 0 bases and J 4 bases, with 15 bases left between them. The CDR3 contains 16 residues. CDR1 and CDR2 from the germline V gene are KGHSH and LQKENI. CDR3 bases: TGTGCCAGCTCACCACCGGGCAGGATCACCTTCTATGGCTACACCTTC. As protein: CASSPPGRITFYGYTF.

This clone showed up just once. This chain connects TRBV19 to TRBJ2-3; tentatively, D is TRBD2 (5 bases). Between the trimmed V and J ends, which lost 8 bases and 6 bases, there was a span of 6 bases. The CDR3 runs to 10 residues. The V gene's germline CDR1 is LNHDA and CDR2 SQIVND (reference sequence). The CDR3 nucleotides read TGTGCCAGTGGCGGGGATACGCAGTATTTT. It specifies CASGGDTQYF.

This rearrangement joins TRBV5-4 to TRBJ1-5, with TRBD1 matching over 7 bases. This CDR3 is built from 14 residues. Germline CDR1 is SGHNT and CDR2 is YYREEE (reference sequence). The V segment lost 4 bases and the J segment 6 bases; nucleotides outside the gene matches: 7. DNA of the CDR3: TGTGCCAGCAGCACCGACAGGGAAGTTCAGCCCCAGCATTTT. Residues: CASSTDREVQPQHF. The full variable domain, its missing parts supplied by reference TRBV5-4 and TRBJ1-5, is ETGVTQSPTHLIKTRGQQVTLRCSSQSGHNTVSWYQQALGQGPQFIFQYYREEENGRGNFPPRFSGLQFPNYSSELNVNALELDDSALYLCASSTDREVQPQHFGDGTRLSIL.

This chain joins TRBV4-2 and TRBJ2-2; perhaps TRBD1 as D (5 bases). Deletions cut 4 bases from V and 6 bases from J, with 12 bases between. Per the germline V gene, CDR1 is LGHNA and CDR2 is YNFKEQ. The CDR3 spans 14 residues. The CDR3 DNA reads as TGTGCCAGCAGCCTCGAGAAGGGGCCCGGGGAGCTGTTTTTT. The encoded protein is CASSLEKGPGELFF.

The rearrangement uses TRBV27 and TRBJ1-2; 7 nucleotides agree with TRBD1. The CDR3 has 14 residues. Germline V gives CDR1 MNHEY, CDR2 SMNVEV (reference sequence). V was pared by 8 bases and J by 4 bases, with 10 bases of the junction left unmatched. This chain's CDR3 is CASPRDSVLYGYTF. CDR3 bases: TGTGCCAGCCCCCGGGACAGCGTCCTCTATGGCTACACCTTC.

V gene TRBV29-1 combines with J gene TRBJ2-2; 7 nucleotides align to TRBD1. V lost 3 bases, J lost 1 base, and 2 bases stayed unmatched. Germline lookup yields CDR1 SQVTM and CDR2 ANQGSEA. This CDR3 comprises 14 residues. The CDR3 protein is CSVDNRGNTGELFF. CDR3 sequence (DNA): TGCAGCGTTGACAACAGGGGGAACACCGGGGAGCTGTTTTTT.

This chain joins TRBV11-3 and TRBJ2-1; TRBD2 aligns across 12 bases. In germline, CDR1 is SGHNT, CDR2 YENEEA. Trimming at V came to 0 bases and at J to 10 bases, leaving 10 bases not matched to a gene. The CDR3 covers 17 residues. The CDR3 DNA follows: TGTGCCAGCAGCTTAGATGGACTAGCGGGGAACCCCAGGGAGCAGTTCTTC. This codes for CASSLDGLAGNPREQFF.

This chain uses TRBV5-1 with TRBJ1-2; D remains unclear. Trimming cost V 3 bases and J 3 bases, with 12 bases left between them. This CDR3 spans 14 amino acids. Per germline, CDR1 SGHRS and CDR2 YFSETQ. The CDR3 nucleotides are TGCGCCAGCAGCTCAGGCCTCTCCCACTATGGCTACACCTTC. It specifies CASSSGLSHYGYTF. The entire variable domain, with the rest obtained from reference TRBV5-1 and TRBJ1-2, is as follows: KAGVTQTPRYLIKTRGQQVTLSCSPISGHRSVSWYQQTPGQGLQFLFEYFSETQRNKGNFPGRFSGRQFSNSRSEMNVSTLELGDSALYLCASSSGLSHYGYTFGSGTRLTVV.

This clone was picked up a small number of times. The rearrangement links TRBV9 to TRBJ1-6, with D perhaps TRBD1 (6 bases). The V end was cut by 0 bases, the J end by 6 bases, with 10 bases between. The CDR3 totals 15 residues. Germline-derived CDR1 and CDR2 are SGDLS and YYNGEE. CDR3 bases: TGTGCCAGCAGCGTAGCCCTAGGGGGTAATTCACCCCTCCACTTT. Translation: CASSVALGGNSPLHF.

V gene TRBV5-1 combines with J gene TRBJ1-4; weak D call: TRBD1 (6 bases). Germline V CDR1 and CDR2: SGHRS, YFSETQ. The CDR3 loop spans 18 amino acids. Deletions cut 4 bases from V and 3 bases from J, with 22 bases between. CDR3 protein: CASSPSVGGAGANEKLFF. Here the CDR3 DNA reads TGCGCCAGCAGCCCCTCCGTCGGGGGGGCCGGGGCTAATGAAAAACTGTTTTTT. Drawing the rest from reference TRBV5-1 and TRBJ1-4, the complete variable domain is KAGVTQTPRYLIKTRGQQVTLSCSPISGHRSVSWYQQTPGQGLQFLFEYFSETQRNKGNFPGRFSGRQFSNSRSEMNVSTLELGDSALYLCASSPSVGGAGANEKLFFGSGTQLSVL.